This is a list of T cell receptor beta chains from one sample in a study of blood T cell repertoires in COVID-19. Assay: immunoSEQ multiplex PCR; the TCRdb copy retains only in-frame clones and omits some. Of about 500,000 clones in the sample, 70% to 90% were seen once. The sample was peripheral blood. All receptors derive from a woman aged 45-60 years with COVID-19, enrolled during active disease. The CDR3 runs from the conserved cysteine through the conserved F or W. D genes are given only for firm matches. Clone sizes are given selectively: once, few, many, or a class where the clone is expanded.

CASSWGQGTTEAFF	TGTGCCAGCAGCTGGGGACAGGGGACCACTGAAGCTTTCTTT	TRBJ1-1	TRBD1	NA	TRBV7-2
CASSPSRLSPSYEQYF	TGTGCCAGTAGCCCCTCCAGGTTGAGCCCCTCCTACGAGCAGTACTTC	TRBJ2-7	NA	NA	TRBV19
CASSGGGAGNEQFF	TGTGCCAGCAGCGGAGGGGGGGCAGGGAATGAGCAGTTCTTC	TRBJ2-1	NA	NA	TRBV9
CASSLRQDQETQYF	TGTGCCAGCAGCTTGCGACAGGATCAAGAGACCCAGTACTTC	TRBJ2-5	NA	once	TRBV11-2
CASSPSWGVLRLGGANVLTF	TGTGCCAGCAGCCCAAGCTGGGGGGTTCTCAGGCTTGGCGGGGCCAACGTCCTGACTTTC	TRBJ2-6	NA	NA	TRBV5-4
CASRPGGISSYEQYF	TGTGCCAGCAGGCCTGGGGGCATCAGCTCCTACGAGCAGTACTTC	TRBJ2-7	NA	NA	TRBV6-5
CASSFTGTGNTIYF	TGTGCCAGCAGTTTCACAGGGACTGGAAACACCATATATTTT	TRBJ1-3	NA	NA	TRBV6-5
CASSSGETGYTF	TGTGCCAGCTCTTCAGGGGAGACTGGCTACACCTTC	TRBJ1-2	NA	NA	TRBV18
CAWGDRGYGYTF	TGTGCCTGGGGGGACAGGGGGTATGGCTACACCTTC	TRBJ1-2	TRBD1	NA	TRBV30
CASSLPSRSGYTF	TGTGCCAGCAGCTTACCTTCTAGAAGTGGCTACACCTTC	TRBJ1-2	NA	NA	TRBV11-2
CASGQNTEAFF	TGCGCCAGCGGACAGAACACTGAAGCTTTCTTT	TRBJ1-1	NA	NA	TRBV4-1
CASSNSYNSPLHF	TGTGCCAGCAGTAACAGCTACAATTCACCCCTCCACTTT	TRBJ1-6	NA	few	TRBV28
CASSSLAETQYF	TGTGCCAGCAGCTCTCTCGCGGAGACCCAGTACTTC	TRBJ2-5	NA	NA	TRBV3-1/TRBV3-2
CASSGGLYNEQFF	TGTGCCAGCAGCGGGGGGTTGTACAATGAGCAGTTCTTC	TRBJ2-1	TRBD2	NA	TRBV12-3/TRBV12-4
CASSLLVSYTEAFF	TGTGCCAGCAGCTTACTTGTTTCTTACACTGAAGCTTTCTTT	TRBJ1-1	NA	NA	TRBV7-8
CASKEQTVIIEQFF	TGTGCCAGCAAGGAGCAGACCGTAATCATAGAGCAGTTCTTC	TRBJ2-1	NA	few	TRBV6-5
CASSSPSRAYEQYF	TGTGCCAGCAGTTCCCCATCGAGGGCCTACGAGCAGTACTTC	TRBJ2-7	NA	NA	TRBV28
CASRQGGGEQYF	TGTGCCAGCAGGCAGGGAGGTGGGGAGCAGTACTTC	TRBJ2-7	NA	NA	TRBV2
CASSEAPRPANEKLFF	TGTGCCAGCAGTGAAGCCCCCAGGCCCGCTAATGAAAAACTGTTTTTT	TRBJ1-4	NA	NA	TRBV6-1
CASSSYRGRPEAFF	TGTGCCAGCAGTTCTTACAGGGGGAGACCTGAAGCTTTCTTT	TRBJ1-1	TRBD1	NA	TRBV28
CASSLDPGQGAQYF	TGCGCCAGCAGCTTGGATCCGGGACAGGGGGCCCAGTACTTC	TRBJ2-5	TRBD1	NA	TRBV5-1
CASSPRVTGVDEQYF	TGTGCCAGCTCACCACGTGTGACAGGGGTAGACGAGCAGTACTTC	TRBJ2-7	TRBD1	NA	TRBV18
CASTSGVGNTQYF	TGTGCCTCGACTAGCGGGGTAGGGAATACGCAGTATTTT	TRBJ2-3	TRBD2	once	TRBV30
CASTLKPGLVYEQYF	TGTGCCAGCACCCTCAAACCGGGACTAGTCTACGAGCAGTACTTC	TRBJ2-7	TRBD2	NA	TRBV6-5
CAWSADRGNGYTF	TGTGCCTGGAGCGCAGACAGGGGCAATGGCTACACCTTC	TRBJ1-2	TRBD1	NA	TRBV30
CASSEFGKDGPDTQYF	TGTGCCAGCAGTGAGTTCGGGAAGGACGGCCCAGATACGCAGTATTTT	TRBJ2-3	NA	NA	TRBV6-1
CASKGDTNYGYTF	TGTGCCAGCAAGGGGGACACTAACTATGGCTACACCTTC	TRBJ1-2	NA	NA	TRBV2
CASKGQGGTGELFF	TGTGCCAGCAAAGGCCAGGGAGGCACCGGGGAGCTGTTTTTT	TRBJ2-2	NA	once	TRBV2
CASSPQGLFFYGYTF	TGTGCCAGCAGCCCCCAGGGCCTCTTCTTCTATGGCTACACCTTC	TRBJ1-2	NA	NA	TRBV27
CATSRPGTGYSQPQHF	TGTGCCACCAGCAGACCCGGGACAGGGTATAGTCAGCCCCAGCATTTT	TRBJ1-5	TRBD1	once	TRBV15